This record looks at one T cell receptor beta chain sequence and its context. This record comes from a study of blood T cell repertoires in COVID-19. Trimming pared 0 bases from V and 2 bases from J, leaving 17 bases between. Germline loops: CDR1 SGHNT, CDR2 YYREEE (reference sequence). The CDR3 spans 17 residues. Profiling relied on immunoSEQ multiplex PCR, and the TCRdb table lists in-frame clones only, not all of them. The top ten clones hold around 1.3% of a sample with 200,000 to 250,000 clones, 75% to 85% of them seen once. What was sequenced was peripheral blood. The origin of this receptor is a woman aged 25 to 45 with COVID-19, enrolled during active disease. This rearrangement joins TRBV5-4 to TRBJ1-2, with D possibly TRBD1 on 5 matching bases. As DNA, the CDR3 is TGTGCCAGCAGCTTGGGTGGGGCCGACAGTTTGAACTATGGCTACACCTTC. Translated: CASSLGGADSLNYGYTF. Filled out from reference TRBV5-4 and TRBJ1-2, the complete variable domain reads ETGVTQSPTHLIKTRGQQVTLRCSSQSGHNTVSWYQQALGQGPQFIFQYYREEENGRGNFPPRFSGLQFPNYSSELNVNALELDDSALYLCASSLGGADSLNYGYTFGSGTRLTVV.